These 8 T cell receptor beta chains were all obtained from the same sample, sequenced in a study of early T cells in non-severe SARS-CoV-2 infection. A single record per CDR3 protein comes from TCRdb applying MiXCR to the 5' RACE reads. Of some 76,000 distinct CDR3 sequences listed, approximately 15% are singletons. Sequencing was performed on whole blood. The receptors here all came from an adult who was a healthcare worker with PCR-confirmed SARS-CoV-2 infection or an uninfected control (not recorded which).

This clonotype has more than one count but fewer than ten. The chain employs TRBV11-2 and TRBJ1-6; possible D gene TRBD1, 5 bases. Germline CDR1 SGHAT, CDR2 FQNNGV. The CDR3 length is 16 residues. V gave up 1 base and J gave up 6 bases, with 13 bases separating them. As DNA, the CDR3 is TGTGCCAGCAGCTTAGTCTTTGGGGGATCTAATTCACCCCTCCACTTT. It translates to CASSLVFGGSNSPLHF. Based on the CDR3 plus reference TRBV11-2 and TRBJ1-6, the full variable domain is EAGVAQSPRYKIIEKRQSVAFWCNPISGHATLYWYQQILGQGPKLLIQFQNNGVVDDSQLPKDRFSAERLKGVDSTLKIQPAKLEDSAVYLCASSLVFGGSNSPLHFGNGTRLTVT.

This clonotype has only a few counts. The chain employs TRBV29-1 and TRBJ2-7, with 9 bases matching TRBD1. V trimming: 6 bases; J trimming: 7 bases; junction bases outside the gene matches: 16. Germline V gene data show CDR1 as SQVTM and CDR2 as ANQGSEA. This CDR3 has 15 amino acids. The CDR3 DNA reads as TGCAGCGTCGGCTACCGGGACAGGGTCGTACAAGAGCAGTACTTC. It is translated as CSVGYRDRVVQEQYF.

This clonotype was counted a few times. The chain employs TRBV28 and TRBJ1-2; perhaps TRBD1 as D (5 bases). This CDR3 has 12 amino acids. The V gene's germline CDR1 is MDHEN and CDR2 SYDVKM. With 5 bases removed from V and 6 bases from J, the gap between germline ends came to 10 bases. In nucleotides, the CDR3 is TGTGCCAGCAGTATTACAGGTGATGGCTACACCTTC. This encodes CASSITGDGYTF.

This clonotype was seen repeatedly, ten times or more. The chain recombines TRBV28 with TRBJ2-1; 9 bases fit TRBD1. In germline, CDR1 is MDHEN, CDR2 SYDVKM. After removal of 5 bases from V and 7 bases from J, the junction contained 9 bases not matched to a gene. This CDR3 is 15 amino acids long. The CDR3 loop reads CASSADRGLRNEQFF. The CDR3 DNA reads as TGTGCCAGCAGTGCCGACAGGGGGTTAAGGAATGAGCAGTTCTTC.

There are a few counts of this clonotype. The V and J genes are TRBV11-2 and TRBJ2-1; TRBD1 matches 12 bases. This CDR3 region has 15 residues. Losses at the gene ends were 8 bases for V and 4 bases for J; bases not matched to a gene: 6. Germline lookup yields CDR1 SGHAT and CDR2 FQNNGV. The CDR3 here is CASGRGQGAYNEQFF. CDR3 bases: TGTGCCAGCGGAAGGGGACAGGGGGCGTACAATGAGCAGTTCTTC.

This clonotype was found a few times. This rearrangement joins TRBV3-1 to TRBJ1-1; 9 bases are a match to TRBD1. With 2 bases clipped from V and 4 bases from J, the junction kept 5 bases outside the gene matches. CDR1 is LGHDT and CDR2 is YNNKEL in the germline V gene (reference sequence). The CDR3 sequence is 15 residues long. CDR3 sequence (DNA): TGTGCCAGCAGCCAAACAGGGGGCGTTGGCACTGAAGCTTTCTTT. Encoded protein: CASSQTGGVGTEAFF.

The chain uses TRBV5-1 and TRBJ2-7, with D hard to call. The CDR3 length is 14 residues. V was trimmed by 1 base and J by 2 bases, leaving 10 bases between them. CDR1 and CDR2 (germline): SGHRS, YFSETQ. The chain's CDR3 is CASSLRPATYEQYF. DNA for the CDR3: TGCGCCAGCAGCTTGCGGCCGGCCACCTACGAGCAGTACTTC. Filled out from reference TRBV5-1 and TRBJ2-7, the complete variable domain reads KAGVTQTPRYLIKTRGQQVTLSCSPISGHRSVSWYQQTPGQGLQFLFEYFSETQRNKGNFPGRFSGRQFSNSRSEMNVSTLELGDSALYLCASSLRPATYEQYFGPGTRLTVT.

J is TRBJ1-4 and V is TRBV7-9; D is undetermined. This CDR3 has 14 residues. The germline V gene encodes CDR1 SEHNR and CDR2 FQNEAQ (reference sequence). Trimming pared 5 bases from V and 2 bases from J, leaving 9 bases between. As DNA, the CDR3 is TGTGCCAGCAGCCTGAGGGCTACTAATGAAAAACTGTTTTTT. It translates to CASSLRATNEKLFF.